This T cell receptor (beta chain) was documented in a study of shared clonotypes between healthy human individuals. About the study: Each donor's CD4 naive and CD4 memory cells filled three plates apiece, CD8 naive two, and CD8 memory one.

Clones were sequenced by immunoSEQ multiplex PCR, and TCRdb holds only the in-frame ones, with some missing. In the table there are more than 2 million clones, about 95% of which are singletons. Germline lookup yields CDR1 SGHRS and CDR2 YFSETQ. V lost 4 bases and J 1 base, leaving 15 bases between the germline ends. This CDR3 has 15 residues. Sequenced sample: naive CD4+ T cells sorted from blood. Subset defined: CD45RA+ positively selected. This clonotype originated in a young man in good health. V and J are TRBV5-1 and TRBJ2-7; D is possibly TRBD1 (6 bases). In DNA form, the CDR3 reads TGCGCCAGCAGCCCCATAATGGGGGCGTCCTACGAGCAGTACTTC. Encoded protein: CASSPIMGASYEQYF.